This record looks at one T cell receptor beta chain sequence and its context. Its specificity is unknown. This table comes from immunoSEQ multiplex PCR, and its TCRdb copy is limited to in-frame clones, with some not included. The profile shows about 65,000 clones, around 90% of them singletons. These data belong to a study of cytomegalovirus exposure and HLA in healthy donors. Findings and limits, study-wide: Cytomegalovirus status was reportedly diagnosed by the classifier with high sensitivity and specificity.

V shed 9 bases, J shed 6 bases, and the junction held 3 bases outside the gene matches. Germline V gene sequence: CDR1 SNHLY, CDR2 FYNNEI. CDR3 length: 11 residues. This TCR was sampled from a woman aged 18 to 35 in good health and CMV-seronegative. The sample consisted of PBMCs. The chain couples TRBV2 to TRBJ2-7; 9 bases agree with TRBD2. CDR3 nucleotides: TGTGCCAGTGGGACTAGCAGCGAGCAGTACTTC. Translated, it gives CASGTSSEQYF.